A selection of T cell receptor beta chains follows, all from one sample in a study of cytomegalovirus exposure and HLA in healthy donors. This table comes from immunoSEQ multiplex PCR, and its TCRdb copy is limited to in-frame clones, with some not included. The table has about 180,000 clones, 70% to 85% seen once. Input material: PBMCs. The receptors were gathered from a man aged 18 to 30 in good health and CMV-seronegative. CDR3s include the opening cysteine and the closing phenylalanine or tryptophan. A D gene is named only where the DNA matches it firmly. The size field is filled for only some rows; it gives once, few, many or a size class.

>TRBV30|NA|TRBJ1-1|NA
CAWSRPQGSNTEAFF
TGTGCCTGGAGCCGGCCCCAGGGTTCGAACACTGAAGCTTTCTTT
>TRBV19|TRBD1|TRBJ2-1|NA
CASTPEGRGLSEQFF
TGTGCCAGTACCCCGGAGGGCAGGGGGCTTAGTGAGCAGTTCTTC
>TRBV11-3|NA|TRBJ1-1|NA
CASSLVRVESEAFF
TGTGCCAGCAGCTTAGTCCGGGTTGAGTCTGAAGCTTTCTTT
>TRBV6-5|NA|TRBJ1-2|few
CASSYGQRGQGGYTF
TGTGCCAGCAGTTACGGTCAGCGGGGGCAGGGTGGCTACACCTTC
>TRBV4-3|NA|TRBJ2-5|few
CASSQGMGVGGTQYF
TGCGCCAGCAGCCAAGGGATGGGGGTCGGGGGGACCCAGTACTTC
>TRBV5-1|TRBD1|TRBJ2-6|NA
CASSSGQASANVLTF
TGCGCCAGCAGCTCGGGACAGGCGTCGGCCAACGTCCTGACTTTC
>TRBV4-3|NA|TRBJ1-5|NA
CASSQARLEGPQHF
TGCGCCAGCAGCCAAGCCCGACTGGAGGGGCCCCAGCATTTT
>TRBV7-9|TRBD1|TRBJ1-3|NA
CASSPNTGAVLGNTIYF
TGTGCCAGCAGCCCGAATACAGGGGCCGTACTTGGAAACACCATATATTTT
>TRBV13|NA|TRBJ1-1|NA
CASSRNLNTEAFF
TGTGCCAGCAGCCGCAACTTGAACACTGAAGCTTTCTTT
>TRBV11-3|TRBD2|TRBJ2-2|NA
CASSLLAGNTGELFF
TGTGCCAGCAGCTTACTAGCGGGGAACACCGGGGAGCTGTTTTTT
>TRBV9|TRBD2|TRBJ2-3|NA
CASSVRPSGGTDTQYF
TGTGCCAGCAGCGTCCGGCCTAGCGGGGGTACAGATACGCAGTATTTT
>TRBV27|NA|TRBJ2-3|few
CASSPGADTQYF
TGTGCCAGCAGTCCCGGGGCAGATACGCAGTATTTT
>TRBV5-1|NA|TRBJ2-7|NA
CASSPSAGYEQYF
TGCGCCAGCAGTCCCTCTGCCGGCTACGAGCAGTACTTC
>TRBV6-1|NA|TRBJ2-1|NA
CASSEGQGIKYNEQFF
TGTGCCAGCAGTGAAGGGCAGGGGATAAAGTACAATGAGCAGTTCTTC
>TRBV5-1|NA|TRBJ1-5|NA
CASSALGGSNQPQHF
TGCGCCAGCAGCGCGCTGGGAGGAAGCAATCAGCCCCAGCATTTT
>TRBV28|NA|TRBJ2-7|once
CASRGLGKSYEQYF
TGTGCCAGCAGGGGACTCGGCAAATCCTACGAGCAGTACTTC
>TRBV15|NA|TRBJ2-3|few
CATSYTGRSTDTQYF
TGTGCCACCAGCTATACAGGAAGGTCCACAGATACGCAGTATTTT
>TRBV10-2|TRBD1|TRBJ2-1|NA
CASSSGGYEQFF
TGCGCCAGCAGTTCAGGGGGCTATGAGCAGTTCTTC
>TRBV6-5|TRBD1|TRBJ1-2|NA
CASSQGQFYGYTF
TGTGCCAGCAGCCAGGGACAGTTCTATGGCTACACCTTC
>TRBV4-1|NA|TRBJ2-1|NA
CASSQDRQALVQFF
TGCGCCAGCAGCCAAGATCGGCAGGCCCTGGTGCAGTTCTTC
>TRBV4-3|NA|TRBJ2-7|NA
CASSQGKMGLVYEQYF
TGCGCCAGCAGCCAAGGAAAGATGGGGCTAGTGTACGAGCAGTACTTC
>TRBV19|TRBD2|TRBJ2-1|NA
CASRTSGYYNEQFF
TGTGCCAGCAGGACTAGCGGGTATTACAATGAGCAGTTCTTC
>TRBV6-5|TRBD1|TRBJ2-1|once
CASSTTTGEQFF
TGTGCCAGCAGTACCACGACAGGGGAGCAGTTCTTC
>TRBV28|TRBD1|TRBJ1-2|NA
CASSAQQGDYGYTF
TGTGCCAGCAGTGCTCAACAGGGGGACTATGGCTACACCTTC
>TRBV7-9|TRBD2|TRBJ2-5|once
CASSPGLADPQETQYF
TGTGCCAGCAGCCCAGGACTAGCGGACCCCCAAGAGACCCAGTACTTC
>TRBV7-8|NA|TRBJ2-1|NA
CASSMRAAAGEQFF
TGTGCCAGCAGCATGAGGGCCGCAGCGGGTGAGCAGTTCTTC
>TRBV4-3|NA|TRBJ2-5|NA
CASSQDPTMRETQYF
TGCGCCAGCAGCCAAGATCCCACGATGCGGGAGACCCAGTACTTC